These 7 T cell receptor beta chains share one sample of origin, sequenced in a study of T-cell reconstitution after alpha-beta-depleted transplantation in children. As it was prepared, the TCRbeta library received unique molecular identifiers. One entry per CDR3 protein results from TCRdb running MiXCR on the PCR reads. The sample includes 350,000 to 500,000 distinct CDR3 sequences, roughly 44% of them seen just once. Sequencing was performed on PBMCs, taken before TCRalphabeta/CD19-depleted stem cell transplant. The receptor set was obtained from a girl aged 2-10 years with aplastic anemia, due to receive a stem cell transplant.

The chain couples TRBV7-2 to TRBJ2-5; the match to TRBD2 covers 7 bases. Germline V gene lookup returns CDR1 SGHTA and CDR2 FQGNSA. This CDR3 spans 16 amino acids. J lost 1 base, V lost 1 base, and 6 bases had no gene match. The CDR3 DNA reads TGTGCCAGCAGCTTAGGCCAGCGGGGCCTCCAAGAGACCCAGTACTTC. Amino acids: CASSLGQRGLQETQYF. Looking up the rest from reference TRBV7-2 and TRBJ2-5 gives the full variable domain: GAGVSQSPSNKVTEKGKDVELRCDPISGHTALYWYRQSLGQGLEFLIYFQGNSAPDKSGLPSDRFSAERTGGSVSTLTIQRTQQEDSAVYLCASSLGQRGLQETQYFGPGTRLLVL.

The rearrangement uses TRBV20-1 and TRBJ2-7, with 9 positions matching TRBD1. The CDR3 contains 13 residues. Germline V CDR1 and CDR2: DFQATT, SNEGSKA (reference sequence). Trimming cost V 5 bases and J 1 base; bases outside gene matches: 3. CDR3 sequence (DNA): TGCAGTGCTGCAGGACAGGGGTCCTACGAGCAGTACTTC. Amino acid sequence: CSAAGQGSYEQYF.

This clonotype was counted between two and nine times. V usage is TRBV13 and J usage is TRBJ1-6; 7 bases fit TRBD1. CDR3 length: 14 amino acids. Germline-derived CDR1 and CDR2 are PRHDT and FYEKMQ (reference sequence). The ends lost 5 bases at V and 9 bases at J; junction bases unmatched: 7. The CDR3 DNA reads TGTGCCAGCAGCATAAGACAGGGCGGTTCACCCCTCCACTTT. Translating gives CASSIRQGGSPLHF.

This clonotype has ten or more counts. The chain recombines TRBV12-3 or TRBV12-4 with TRBJ1-1; D remains ambiguous. V was clipped by 6 bases and J by 1 base, with 9 bases between them. This CDR3 is 13 amino acids long. CDR3 region: CASSSHRNTEAFF. CDR3 bases: TGTGCCAGCAGCTCCCACAGGAACACTGAAGCTTTCTTT.

A few counts support this clonotype. The rearrangement joins TRBV24-1 to TRBJ2-1; D possibly corresponds to TRBD1 (8 bases). Germline V CDR1 and CDR2: KGHDR, SFDVKD. The V end was cut by 2 bases, the J end by 9 bases, with 22 bases between. CDR3 length equals 17 residues. The CDR3 loop reads CATSDSGGRGLEGEQFF. CDR3 bases: TGTGCCACCAGTGATTCGGGGGGCAGGGGGCTTGAGGGTGAGCAGTTCTTC.

The V and J genes are TRBV10-3 and TRBJ2-1; 9 nucleotides line up with TRBD1. Germline V CDR1 and CDR2: ENHRY, SYGVKD. This CDR3 region has 14 residues. The V segment lost 8 bases and the J segment 10 bases; nucleotides outside the gene matches: 12. The CDR3 here is CAIQAGTGSKEQFF. CDR3 coding DNA: TGTGCCATCCAAGCCGGGACAGGGAGCAAAGAGCAGTTCTTC.

This clonotype was seen repeatedly, ten times or more. The chain is built from TRBV5-5 and TRBJ2-7; TRBD1 aligns across 7 bases. From germline, CDR1 is SGHKS and CDR2 YYEKEE (reference sequence). Trimming took 4 bases from V and 5 from J; bases not matched to a gene: 9. This CDR3 has 14 amino acids. The CDR3 reads CASSETGTEHEQYF. CDR3 in DNA: TGTGCCAGCAGCGAGACCGGGACAGAGCACGAGCAGTACTTC. The full variable domain, its missing parts supplied by reference TRBV5-5 and TRBJ2-7, is DAGVTQSPTHLIKTRGQQVTLRCSPISGHKSVSWYQQVLGQGPQFIFQYYEKEERGRGNFPDRFSARQFPNYSSELNVNALLLGDSALYLCASSETGTEHEQYFGPGTRLTVT.